This TCR beta chain was identified during a study of post-analysis software for immune sequencing data. Broader study findings: Patients carried a few TRBV segments more frequently than controls did, and TRBV5-6, TRBV5-1 and TRBV20-1 were among them. Controls' normalized Chao1 diversity significantly exceeded that of multiple sclerosis patients.

Germline CDR1 SEHNR, CDR2 FQNEAQ (reference sequence). V was cut by 5 bases and J by 0 bases, with 20 bases left in between. The CDR3 has 18 amino acids. cDNA libraries for TCR beta contained unique molecular identifiers. From around 1 to 10 million T cells, roughly 530,000 cDNA molecules were obtained. TCRdb passed the PCR reads through MiXCR, listing each CDR3 protein once. Altogether hundreds of thousands of distinct CDR3 sequences are present, approximately 60% being singletons, with the ten largest covering approximately 10%. About this clonotype itself: What it recognizes is unknown.

This clonotype was obtained from a girl aged 2 to 10 with multiple sclerosis. Sequencing input: blood. The chain couples TRBV7-9 to TRBJ2-1, with D maybe TRBD1 (6 bases). CDR3 coding DNA: TGTGCCAGCAGCCGAGCCAACCGGACAGCGAGCTCCTACAATGAGCAGTTCTTC. It yields the protein CASSRANRTASSYNEQFF.